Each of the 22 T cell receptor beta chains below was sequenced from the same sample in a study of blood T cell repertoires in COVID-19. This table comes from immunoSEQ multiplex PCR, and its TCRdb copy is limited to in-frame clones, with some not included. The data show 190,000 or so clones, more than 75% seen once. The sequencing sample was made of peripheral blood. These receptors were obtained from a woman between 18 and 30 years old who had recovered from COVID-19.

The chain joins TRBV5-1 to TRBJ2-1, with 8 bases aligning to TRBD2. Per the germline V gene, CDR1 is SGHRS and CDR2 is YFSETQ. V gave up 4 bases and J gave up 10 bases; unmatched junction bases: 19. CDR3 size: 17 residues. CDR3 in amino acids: CASSLTSGTRTVREQFF. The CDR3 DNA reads TGCGCCAGCAGCCTCACCTCCGGGACTAGAACCGTCCGAGAGCAGTTCTTC.

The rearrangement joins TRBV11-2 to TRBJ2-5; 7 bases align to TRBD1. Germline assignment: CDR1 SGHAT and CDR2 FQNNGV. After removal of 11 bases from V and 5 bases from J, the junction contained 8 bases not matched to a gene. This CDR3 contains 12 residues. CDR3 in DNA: TGTGCCTGGCTAGGGGGCGGGGAGACCCAGTACTTC. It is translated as CAWLGGGETQYF.

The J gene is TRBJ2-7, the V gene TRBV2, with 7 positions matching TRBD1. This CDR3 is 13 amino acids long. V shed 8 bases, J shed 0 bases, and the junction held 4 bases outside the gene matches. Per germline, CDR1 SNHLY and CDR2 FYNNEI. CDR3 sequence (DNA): TGTGCCAGCGAAGGGACAGACTCCTACGAGCAGTACTTC. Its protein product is CASEGTDSYEQYF.

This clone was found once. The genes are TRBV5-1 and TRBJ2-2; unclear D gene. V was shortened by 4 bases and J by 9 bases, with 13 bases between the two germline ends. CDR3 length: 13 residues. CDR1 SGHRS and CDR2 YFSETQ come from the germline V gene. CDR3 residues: CASSPRGVRELFF. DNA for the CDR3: TGCGCCAGCAGCCCCCGCGGAGTGAGGGAGCTGTTTTTT.

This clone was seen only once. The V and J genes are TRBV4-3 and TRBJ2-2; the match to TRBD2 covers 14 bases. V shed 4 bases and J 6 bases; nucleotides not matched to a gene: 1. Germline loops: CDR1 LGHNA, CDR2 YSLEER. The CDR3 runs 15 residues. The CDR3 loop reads CASSPGLAGAGELFF. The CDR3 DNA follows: TGCGCCAGCAGCCCGGGACTAGCGGGGGCCGGGGAGCTGTTTTTT.

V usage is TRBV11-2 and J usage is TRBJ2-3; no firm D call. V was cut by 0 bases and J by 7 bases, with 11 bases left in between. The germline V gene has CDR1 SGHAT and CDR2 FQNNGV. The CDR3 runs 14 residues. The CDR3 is CASSLDLDKYTQYF. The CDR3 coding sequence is TGTGCCAGCAGCTTAGATCTAGATAAGTATACGCAGTATTTT.

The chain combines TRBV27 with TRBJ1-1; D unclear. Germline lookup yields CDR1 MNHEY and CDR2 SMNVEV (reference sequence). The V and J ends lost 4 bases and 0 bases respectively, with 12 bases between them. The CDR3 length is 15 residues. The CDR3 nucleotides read TGTGCCAGCAGTTCCGCAGGCCTGATGAACACTGAAGCTTTCTTT. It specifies CASSSAGLMNTEAFF.

The CDR3 reads CASTWRGETQYF. In nucleotides, the CDR3 is TGTGCCAGCACCTGGAGGGGAGAGACCCAGTACTTC. V is TRBV5-8 and J is TRBJ2-5, with D possibly being TRBD2 (6 bases). This CDR3 has 12 amino acids. Germline V gene sequence: CDR1 SGHTS, CDR2 YDEGEE. V lost 6 bases to trimming and J lost 4 bases, with 10 bases between them.

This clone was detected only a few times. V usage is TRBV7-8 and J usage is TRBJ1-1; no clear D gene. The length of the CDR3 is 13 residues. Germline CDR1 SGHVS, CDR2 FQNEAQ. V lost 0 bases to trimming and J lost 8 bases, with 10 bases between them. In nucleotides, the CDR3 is TGTGCCAGCAGCTTAGCGGGCCGAATAGAAGCTTTCTTT. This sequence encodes CASSLAGRIEAFF.

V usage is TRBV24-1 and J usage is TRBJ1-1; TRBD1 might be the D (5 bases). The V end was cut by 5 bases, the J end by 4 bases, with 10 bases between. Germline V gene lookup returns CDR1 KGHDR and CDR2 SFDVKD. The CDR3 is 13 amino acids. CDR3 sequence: CATSAGGGTEAFF. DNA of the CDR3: TGTGCCACCAGTGCCGGGGGAGGCACTGAAGCTTTCTTT.

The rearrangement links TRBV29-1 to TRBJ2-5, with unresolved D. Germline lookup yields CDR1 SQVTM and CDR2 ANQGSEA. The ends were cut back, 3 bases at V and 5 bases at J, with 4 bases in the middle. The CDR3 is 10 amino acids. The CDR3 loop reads CSVEQETQYF. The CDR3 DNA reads TGCAGCGTTGAGCAGGAGACCCAGTACTTC.

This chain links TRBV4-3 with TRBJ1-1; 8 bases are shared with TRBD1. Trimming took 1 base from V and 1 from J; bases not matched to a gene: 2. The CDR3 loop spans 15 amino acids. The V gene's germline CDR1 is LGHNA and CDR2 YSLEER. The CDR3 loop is CASSQAQGGNTEAFF. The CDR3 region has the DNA TGCGCCAGCAGCCAAGCACAGGGGGGGAACACTGAAGCTTTCTTT.

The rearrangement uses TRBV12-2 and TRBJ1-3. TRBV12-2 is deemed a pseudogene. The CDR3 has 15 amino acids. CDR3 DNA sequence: TGTGCAAGTCGAGGAAAGCAGACTTCCGGAAACACCATATATTTT. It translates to CASRGKQTSGNTIYF.

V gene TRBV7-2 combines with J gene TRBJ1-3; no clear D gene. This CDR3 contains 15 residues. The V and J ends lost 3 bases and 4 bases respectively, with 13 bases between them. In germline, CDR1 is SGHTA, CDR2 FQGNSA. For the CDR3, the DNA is TGTGCCAGCAGCTTCCCTAGCGTGGACGGAAACACCATATATTTT. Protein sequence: CASSFPSVDGNTIYF.

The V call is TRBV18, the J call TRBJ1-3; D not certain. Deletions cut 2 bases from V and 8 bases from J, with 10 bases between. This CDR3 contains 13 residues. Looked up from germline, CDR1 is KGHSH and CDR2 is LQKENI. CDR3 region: CASSPGGRHTIYF. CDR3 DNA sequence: TGTGCCAGCTCACCAGGAGGGCGGCACACCATATATTTT. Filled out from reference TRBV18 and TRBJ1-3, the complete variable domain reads NAGVMQNPRHLVRRRGQEARLRCSPMKGHSHVYWYRQLPEEGLKFMVYLQKENIIDESGMPKERFSAEFPKEGPSILRIQQVVRGDSAAYFCASSPGGRHTIYFGEGSWLTVV.

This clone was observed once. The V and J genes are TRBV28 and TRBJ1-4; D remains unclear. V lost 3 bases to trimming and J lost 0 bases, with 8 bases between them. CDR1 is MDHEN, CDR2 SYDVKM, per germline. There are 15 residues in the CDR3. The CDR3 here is CASSFVAATNEKLFF. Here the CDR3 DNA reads TGTGCCAGCAGTTTTGTGGCAGCAACTAATGAAAAACTGTTTTTT.

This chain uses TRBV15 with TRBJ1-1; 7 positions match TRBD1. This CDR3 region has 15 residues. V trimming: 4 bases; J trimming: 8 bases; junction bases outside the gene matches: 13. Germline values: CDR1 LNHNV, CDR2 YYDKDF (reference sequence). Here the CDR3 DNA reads TGTGCCACCAGCACCTTTGACAGGGCCGGCCGAGAAGCTTTCTTT. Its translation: CATSTFDRAGREAFF.

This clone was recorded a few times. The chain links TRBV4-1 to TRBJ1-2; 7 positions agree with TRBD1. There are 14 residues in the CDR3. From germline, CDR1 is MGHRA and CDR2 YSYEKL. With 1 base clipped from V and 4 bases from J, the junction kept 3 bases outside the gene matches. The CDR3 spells CASSQGQGSYGYTF. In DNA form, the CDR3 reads TGCGCCAGCAGCCAAGGACAGGGATCCTATGGCTACACCTTC.

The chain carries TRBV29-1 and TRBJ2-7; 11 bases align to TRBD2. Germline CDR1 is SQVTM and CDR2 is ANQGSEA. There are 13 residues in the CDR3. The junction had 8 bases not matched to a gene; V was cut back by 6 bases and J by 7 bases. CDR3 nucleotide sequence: TGCAGCGTCCTAGCGGGAGGTCGCACGGAGCAGTACGTC. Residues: CSVLAGGRTEQYV.

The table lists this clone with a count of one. CDR3 amino acids: CASSEGPRVSGPINEQFF. The CDR3 DNA reads TGTGCCAGCAGTGAAGGCCCCAGGGTGAGTGGCCCCATCAATGAGCAGTTCTTC. V is TRBV2 and J is TRBJ2-1, with D possibly being TRBD1 (5 bases). Trimming removed 1 base at V and 6 bases at J, with 22 bases between. The CDR3 is 18 residues long. The germline gives CDR1 SNHLY, CDR2 FYNNEI.

The CDR3 loop is CASSRQGSEQFF. The CDR3 DNA is TGTGCCAGCAGCAGACAGGGGTCTGAGCAGTTCTTC. V is TRBV7-2 and J is TRBJ2-1, with TRBD1 matching 8 bases. Looked up from germline, CDR1 is SGHTA and CDR2 is FQGNSA. Trimming at V came to 5 bases and at J to 9 bases, leaving 3 bases not matched to a gene. The CDR3 spans 12 residues.

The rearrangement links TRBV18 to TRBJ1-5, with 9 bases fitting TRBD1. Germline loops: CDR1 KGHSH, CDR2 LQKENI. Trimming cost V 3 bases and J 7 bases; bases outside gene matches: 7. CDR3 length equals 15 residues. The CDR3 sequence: CASSPTGQGLQPQHF. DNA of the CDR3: TGTGCCAGCTCACCCACGGGACAGGGTCTGCAGCCCCAGCATTTT.